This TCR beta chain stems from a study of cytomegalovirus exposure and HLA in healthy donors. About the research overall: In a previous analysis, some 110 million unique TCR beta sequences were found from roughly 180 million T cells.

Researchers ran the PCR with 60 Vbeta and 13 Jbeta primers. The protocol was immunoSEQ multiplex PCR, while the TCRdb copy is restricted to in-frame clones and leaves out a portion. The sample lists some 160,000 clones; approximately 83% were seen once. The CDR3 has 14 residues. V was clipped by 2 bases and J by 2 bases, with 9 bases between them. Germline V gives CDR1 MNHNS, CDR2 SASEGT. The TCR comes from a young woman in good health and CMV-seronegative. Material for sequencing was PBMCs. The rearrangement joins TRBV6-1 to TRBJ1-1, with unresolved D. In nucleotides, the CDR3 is TGTGCCAGCAGTGAAAGTTGGGCAAACACTGAAGCTTTCTTT. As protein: CASSESWANTEAFF.